This T cell receptor (beta chain) appears in the sequencing data of a study of blood T cell repertoires in COVID-19. Study information: COVID-19 samples, acute and convalescent, were from the United States, Italy and Spain.

This clone was recorded once. Some clones are missing from TCRdb's copy, which holds only in-frame ones; the method was immunoSEQ multiplex PCR. This sample has 140,000 to 150,000 clones; around 81% occur once, and the top ten carry 6.2%. This CDR3 is 13 amino acids long. Trimming shortened V by 0 bases and J by 3 bases, and 5 bases separated the two germline ends. The germline gives CDR1 LNHNV, CDR2 YYDKDF (reference sequence). This TCR was sampled from a woman aged 40 to 55 who had recovered from COVID-19. The sequencing sample was made of PBMCs or T cells enriched from blood (not recorded which). The V call is TRBV15, the J call TRBJ2-5, with a tentative D call TRBD1 (5 bases). The CDR3 DNA follows: TGTGCCACCAGCAGAGACAGGGAAGAGACCCAGTACTTC. Protein: CATSRDREETQYF.